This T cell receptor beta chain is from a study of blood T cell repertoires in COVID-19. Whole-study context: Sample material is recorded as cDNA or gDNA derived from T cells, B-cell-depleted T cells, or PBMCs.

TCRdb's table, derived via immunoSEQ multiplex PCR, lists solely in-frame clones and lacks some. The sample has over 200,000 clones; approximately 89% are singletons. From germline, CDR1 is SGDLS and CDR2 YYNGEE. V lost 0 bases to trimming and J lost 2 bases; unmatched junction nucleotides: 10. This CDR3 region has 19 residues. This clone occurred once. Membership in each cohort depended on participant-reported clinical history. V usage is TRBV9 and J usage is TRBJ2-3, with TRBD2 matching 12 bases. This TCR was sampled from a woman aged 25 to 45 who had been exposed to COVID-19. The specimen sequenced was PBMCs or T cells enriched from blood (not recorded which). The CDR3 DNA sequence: TGTGCCAGCAGCGTAGGACTAGCGGGAGTACCACACGCCACAGATACGCAGTATTTT. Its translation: CASSVGLAGVPHATDTQYF. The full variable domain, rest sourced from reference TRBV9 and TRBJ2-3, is DSGVTQTPKHLITATGQRVTLRCSPRSGDLSVYWYQQSLDQGLQFLIQYYNGEERAKGNILERFSAQQFPDLHSELNLSSLELGDSALYFCASSVGLAGVPHATDTQYFGPGTRLTVL.